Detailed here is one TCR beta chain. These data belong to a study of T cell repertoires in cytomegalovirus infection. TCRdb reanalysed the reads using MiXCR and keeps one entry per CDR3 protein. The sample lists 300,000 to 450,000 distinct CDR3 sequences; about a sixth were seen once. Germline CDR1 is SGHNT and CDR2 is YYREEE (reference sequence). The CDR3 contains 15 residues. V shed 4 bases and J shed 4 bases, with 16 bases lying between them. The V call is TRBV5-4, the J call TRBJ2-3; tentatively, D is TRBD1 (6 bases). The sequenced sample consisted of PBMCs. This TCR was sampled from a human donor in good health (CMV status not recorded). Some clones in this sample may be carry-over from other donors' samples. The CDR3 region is CASSKEGVAPDTQYF. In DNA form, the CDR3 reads TGTGCCAGCAGCAAAGAGGGGGTAGCTCCAGATACGCAGTATTTT.